The next 20 T cell receptor beta chains were all read from a single sample in a study of shared clonotypes between healthy human individuals. Method: immunoSEQ multiplex PCR; TCRdb's copy keeps in-frame clones and lacks some. The sample includes roughly 1,100,000 clones, about 75% of them seen just once. Source material: memory CD4+ T cells sorted from blood. Subset noted: CD45RA-negative fraction. Receptor source: a man between 18 and 29 years old in good health.

The chain employs TRBV7-9 and TRBJ1-2; weak D call: TRBD1 (6 bases). The CDR3 extends over 15 amino acids. Per germline, CDR1 SEHNR and CDR2 FQNEAQ (reference sequence). V lost 1 base and J lost 7, with 16 bases in between. The CDR3 loop is CASSLVQAGAGGYTF. Written as DNA, the CDR3 is TGTGCCAGCAGCTTAGTCCAGGCGGGGGCAGGTGGCTACACCTTC.

This chain connects TRBV5-1 to TRBJ1-4, with D unresolved. Between the trimmed V and J ends, which lost 1 base and 0 bases, there was a span of 7 bases. CDR3 length equals 15 residues. Germline V lookup: CDR1 SGHRS, CDR2 YFSETQ. Here the CDR3 reads CASSLTEPTNEKLFF. The CDR3 nucleotides are TGCGCCAGCAGCTTGACCGAGCCAACTAATGAAAAACTGTTTTTT.

The rearrangement uses TRBV5-1 and TRBJ2-5; no reliable D call. Trimming removed 7 bases at V and 4 bases at J, with 11 bases between. The CDR3 spans 12 residues. The V gene's germline CDR1 is SGHRS and CDR2 YFSETQ. The CDR3 protein is CASAPFGETQYF. The CDR3, as DNA: TGCGCCAGCGCCCCCTTCGGAGAGACCCAGTACTTC.

The chain links TRBV27 to TRBJ2-2; D might be TRBD1 or TRBD2, each matching 5 bases. The CDR3 is 15 amino acids. Looked up from germline, CDR1 is MNHEY and CDR2 is SMNVEV (reference sequence). V was clipped by 6 bases and J by 0 bases, with 11 bases between them. The CDR3, as DNA: TGTGCCAGCAGCAGAGGGACCACGAACACCGGGGAGCTGTTTTTT. Amino acid sequence: CASSRGTTNTGELFF.

This chain joins TRBV6-6 and TRBJ1-5, with 8 nucleotides matching TRBD1. The CDR3 is made up of 16 amino acids. V shed 5 bases and J 4 bases; nucleotides not matched to a gene: 10. The germline V gene encodes CDR1 MNHNY and CDR2 SVGAGI (reference sequence). The CDR3 nucleotides are TGTGCCAGCAGTACCTCTCACAGGGGGGGGAATCAGCCCCAGCATTTT. This translates into CASSTSHRGGNQPQHF.

The CDR3 reads CASSPDRVESEAFF. The CDR3 nucleotides read TGTGCCAGCAGCCCGGACAGGGTTGAGTCTGAAGCTTTCTTT. The V gene is TRBV7-2, the J gene TRBJ1-1; 8 bases line up with TRBD1. The germline gives CDR1 SGHTA, CDR2 FQGNSA. This CDR3 is 14 amino acids long. With V trimmed by 5 bases and J by 6 bases, 8 bases remained unmatched.

The V gene is TRBV29-1, the J gene TRBJ2-5; possibly TRBD1 for D (7 bases). The length of the CDR3 is 12 residues. CDR1 SQVTM and CDR2 ANQGSEA come from the germline V gene. With 4 bases removed from V and 5 bases from J, the gap between germline ends came to 11 bases. This chain's CDR3 is CSVGTGGETQYF. The CDR3 DNA reads TGCAGCGTTGGGACAGGAGGGGAGACCCAGTACTTC.

The chain carries TRBV7-8 and TRBJ1-6, with D unclear. V was shortened by 5 bases and J by 9 bases, with 20 bases between the two germline ends. This CDR3 is built from 16 residues. The germline V gene encodes CDR1 SGHVS and CDR2 FQNEAQ. CDR3 amino acids: CASSRGSTGGSSPLHF. Written as DNA, the CDR3 is TGTGCCAGCAGCCGAGGGTCGACGGGCGGTAGTTCACCCCTCCACTTT.

V usage is TRBV6-5 and J usage is TRBJ1-5; maybe TRBD1 (5 bases). Germline CDR1 MNHEY, CDR2 SVGAGI. The CDR3 covers 14 residues. The ends were cut back, 6 bases at V and 7 bases at J, with 16 bases in the middle. The CDR3 region is CASSPTQGNQPQHF. Here the CDR3 DNA reads TGTGCCAGCAGCCCGACGCAGGGTAACCAGCCCCAGCATTTT.

The V gene is TRBV9, the J gene TRBJ2-7; TRBD2 agrees at 9 bases. The V segment lost 4 bases and the J segment 3 bases; nucleotides outside the gene matches: 8. The V gene's germline CDR1 is SGDLS and CDR2 YYNGEE. The CDR3 totals 15 residues. CDR3 residues: CASSPQAGGGYEQYF. In DNA, the CDR3 is TGTGCCAGCAGCCCCCAGGCGGGAGGGGGCTACGAGCAGTACTTC.

This CDR3 reads CASSSPRDRAGETQYF. The CDR3, as DNA: TGTGCCAGCAGCTCCCCGAGGGACAGGGCAGGGGAGACCCAGTACTTC. This chain uses TRBV5-4 with TRBJ2-5, with 9 bases matching TRBD1. This CDR3 has 16 amino acids. Trimming took 3 bases from V and 5 from J; bases not matched to a gene: 11. Germline lookup yields CDR1 SGHNT and CDR2 YYREEE (reference sequence).

This clone appeared a single time. At the DNA level, this CDR3 is encoded by other sequences in the same sample as well. The CDR3 DNA reads TGCGCCAGCAGCTTGACTAGCTACGAGCAGTACTTC. Its translation is CASSLTSYEQYF. This chain joins TRBV5-1 and TRBJ2-7; a possible D gene is TRBD2 (5 bases). This CDR3 region has 12 residues. The V end lost 1 base, the J end lost 3 bases, and 5 bases lay between the germline ends. Germline-derived CDR1 and CDR2 are SGHRS and YFSETQ.

V is TRBV6-1 and J is TRBJ1-2; D remains unclear. The length of the CDR3 is 13 residues. V lost 2 bases to trimming and J lost 8 bases, with 12 bases between them. The germline CDR1 and CDR2 sequences are MNHNS and SASEGT. The CDR3 DNA follows: TGTGCCAGCAGTGAATTGGGATGGAACGGCTACACCTTC. It is translated as CASSELGWNGYTF.

This clone has just a few counts. The chain has TRBV7-2 and TRBJ1-2, with D tentatively TRBD1 (6 bases). The CDR3 totals 14 residues. CDR1 and CDR2 from the germline V gene are SGHTA and FQGNSA. The V gene lost 0 bases and the J gene lost 8 bases, with 13 bases spanning the gap. The CDR3 loop reads CASSLAAGGLGYTF. DNA for the CDR3: TGTGCCAGCAGCTTAGCGGCGGGGGGCCTGGGCTACACCTTC.

As concerns this clone: A much larger clone lies a single base off, so this may be a read error. The V and J genes are TRBV6-6 and TRBJ1-2, with 7 nucleotides matching TRBD1. The ends lost 4 bases at V and 2 bases at J; junction bases unmatched: 1. Germline CDR1 is MNHNY and CDR2 is SVGAGI (reference sequence). CDR3 length: 13 residues. CDR3 amino acids: CASSLTGNYGYTF. The CDR3 DNA reads as TGTGCCAGCAGTTTGACAGGGAACTATGGCTACACCTTC.

The chain combines TRBV19 with TRBJ2-2, with D tentatively TRBD2 (6 bases). Per the germline V gene, CDR1 is LNHDA and CDR2 is SQIVND (reference sequence). The CDR3 sequence is 19 residues long. V gave up 10 bases and J gave up 2 bases, with 29 bases separating them. Written as DNA, the CDR3 is TGTGCCACTCAGGACACTTCCTTGTTACTAGCCCGAAACACCGGGGAGCTGTTTTTT. Residues: CATQDTSLLLARNTGELFF.

The rearrangement links TRBV18 to TRBJ1-2, with 9 bases identical to TRBD1. Germline CDR1 is KGHSH and CDR2 is LQKENI. The CDR3 length is 16 residues. The junction had 12 bases not matched to a gene; V was cut back by 3 bases and J by 7 bases. The CDR3: CASSPNIRDREAGYTF. The CDR3 coding sequence is TGTGCCAGCTCACCCAATATCCGGGACAGGGAGGCTGGCTACACCTTC.

The V call is TRBV6-5, the J call TRBJ2-2; 7 nucleotides agree with TRBD1. Germline values: CDR1 MNHEY, CDR2 SVGAGI. The CDR3 spans 15 residues. V trimming: 8 bases; J trimming: 4 bases; junction bases outside the gene matches: 10. The CDR3 DNA follows: TGTGCCAGCTTCAAGATAGGGGGCTTCACCGGGGAGCTGTTTTTT. The encoded protein is CASFKIGGFTGELFF.

This clone was detected many times. The rearrangement uses TRBV19 and TRBJ1-1; D uncertain. The germline V gene encodes CDR1 LNHDA and CDR2 SQIVND (reference sequence). The V and J ends lost 5 bases and 0 bases respectively, with 10 bases between them. CDR3 length: 14 amino acids. The CDR3 DNA sequence: TGTGCCAGTAGTCCCGGGCCCTTGAACACTGAAGCTTTCTTT. This codes for CASSPGPLNTEAFF. The full variable domain, with the rest looked up from reference TRBV19 and TRBJ1-1, is DGGITQSPKYLFRKEGQNVTLSCEQNLNHDAMYWYRQDPGQGLRLIYYSQIVNDFQKGDIAEGYSVSREKKESFPLTVTSAQKNPTAFYLCASSPGPLNTEAFFGQGTRLTVV.

The rearrangement links TRBV29-1 to TRBJ1-1; 10 nucleotides match TRBD1. Looked up from germline, CDR1 is SQVTM and CDR2 is ANQGSEA. Germline trimming cut 4 bases from V and 3 bases from J; bases unmatched to any gene: 8. The CDR3 covers 15 residues. The CDR3 bases are TGCAGCGTTGTTCCCCCCGGGACAGGGGACACTGAAGCTTTCTTT. It codes for CSVVPPGTGDTEAFF.